The 21 T cell receptor beta chains below all came from one sample that was sequenced in a study of blood T cell repertoires in COVID-19. Sequencing was performed with immunoSEQ multiplex PCR; in TCRdb, only in-frame clones are kept and a portion is missing. The data contain fewer than 150,000 clones, about four fifths of them singletons. Sequenced: peripheral blood. These receptor sequences come from a man aged 80 or over with acute or convalescent COVID-19.

The DNA for the CDR3 is TGTGCCAGCAGCCTGGGGGCTGCCTTCGCTGGGGCCAACGTCCTGACTTTC. This translates into CASSLGAAFAGANVLTF. V and J are TRBV7-9 and TRBJ2-6, with D possibly being TRBD1 (6 bases). Germline V gene lookup returns CDR1 SEHNR and CDR2 FQNEAQ (reference sequence). V lost 5 bases and J 2 bases, leaving 16 bases between the germline ends. This CDR3 region has 17 residues.

The rearrangement joins TRBV12-3 or TRBV12-4 to TRBJ2-4, with D perhaps TRBD2 (6 bases). V lost 6 bases and J 8 bases, leaving 11 bases between the germline ends. The CDR3 sequence is 12 residues long. The CDR3 is CASRGGWDIQYF. Here the CDR3 DNA reads TGTGCCAGCAGGGGAGGTTGGGACATTCAGTACTTC.

The rearrangement links TRBV3-1 (or the pseudogene TRBV3-2) to TRBJ2-5; D is possibly TRBD2 (5 bases). CDR1 and CDR2 (germline): LGHDT, YNNKEL (reference sequence). Between the trimmed V and J ends, which lost 0 bases and 7 bases, there was a span of 18 bases. This CDR3 spans 16 amino acids. CDR3 in amino acids: CASSQDSDWFAGTQYF. The CDR3 DNA is TGTGCCAGCAGCCAAGACTCAGATTGGTTCGCGGGGACCCAGTACTTC.

The V gene is TRBV5-1, the J gene TRBJ2-1; tentatively, D is TRBD1 (5 bases). Per germline, CDR1 SGHRS and CDR2 YFSETQ. V was cut by 0 bases and J by 4 bases, with 11 bases left in between. This CDR3 contains 15 residues. The CDR3 nucleotides are TGCGCCAGCAGCTTGGTTGGGGCTGGGTACAATGAGCAGTTCTTC. It translates to CASSLVGAGYNEQFF.

V gene TRBV10-3 combines with J gene TRBJ1-2, with D possibly being TRBD1 (6 bases). Germline CDR1 is ENHRY and CDR2 is SYGVKD. The CDR3 consists of 12 residues. Trimming took off 2 bases at V and 12 bases at J, with 13 bases between the two ends. CDR3 nucleotides: TGTGCCATCAGTGAGGCGAGGGGGGGCGACACCTTC. This codes for CAISEARGGDTF.

This chain joins TRBV5-1 and TRBJ2-1; 7 bases match TRBD1. Germline trimming cut 0 bases from V and 4 bases from J; bases unmatched to any gene: 4. Germline V lookup: CDR1 SGHRS, CDR2 YFSETQ. This CDR3 is built from 15 residues. The CDR3: CASSLEGTDYNEQFF. The CDR3 DNA is TGCGCCAGCAGCTTGGAGGGGACAGATTACAATGAGCAGTTCTTC.

This clone was seen only once. The gene calls are TRBV6-1 and TRBJ2-7; 8 bases map to TRBD1. Germline values: CDR1 MNHNS, CDR2 SASEGT. J lost 2 bases, V lost 4 bases, and 10 bases had no gene match. This CDR3 region has 16 residues. The chain's CDR3 is CASSAKGTGGTYEQYF. The CDR3 nucleotides are TGTGCCAGCAGTGCAAAAGGGACAGGCGGTACCTACGAGCAGTACTTC.

In this sample, this clone turned up a few times. J is TRBJ1-3 and V is TRBV2; D call uncertain. Germline V gene lookup returns CDR1 SNHLY and CDR2 FYNNEI. Trimming cost V 4 bases and J 0 bases, with 10 bases left between them. CDR3 length: 15 amino acids. The CDR3 coding sequence is TGTGCCAGCAGTGGCCTCGACTCCTCTGGAAACACCATATATTTT. This sequence encodes CASSGLDSSGNTIYF.

This clone showed up just once. The chain uses TRBV9 and TRBJ1-1; no firm D call. The CDR3 sequence is 15 residues long. In germline, CDR1 is SGDLS, CDR2 YYNGEE. Trimming took 3 bases from V and 6 from J, leaving 18 bases between them. CDR3 DNA sequence: TGTGCCAGCAGCGCCACACAAGGCCTAGGCGCTGAAGCTTTCTTT. Translating gives CASSATQGLGAEAFF.

This chain links TRBV11-1 with TRBJ1-6; D gene uncertain. V lost 2 bases and J 10 bases, leaving 12 bases between the germline ends. This CDR3 is built from 14 residues. Germline values: CDR1 SGHAT, CDR2 FQDESV (reference sequence). In nucleotides, the CDR3 is TGTGCCAGCAGCTTACTAAGGGAGGGATCACCCCTCCACTTT. Translating it yields CASSLLREGSPLHF.

This rearrangement joins TRBV11-2 to TRBJ2-5; 9 bases align to TRBD1. The CDR3 has 13 residues. V lost 5 bases to trimming and J lost 3 bases; unmatched junction nucleotides: 1. The germline CDR1 and CDR2 sequences are SGHAT and FQNNGV. The CDR3, as DNA: TGTGCCAGCAGCCGGGACAGGGAAGAGACCCAGTACTTC. Protein product: CASSRDREETQYF.

The V gene is TRBV4-1, the J gene TRBJ1-3; unclear D gene. Trimming cost V 4 bases and J 4 bases, with 23 bases left between them. The CDR3 sequence is 18 residues long. CDR1 and CDR2 from the germline V gene are MGHRA and YSYEKL. CDR3 loop: CASSLSALLPQKGNTIYF. The CDR3 DNA is TGCGCCAGCAGCCTCTCCGCTTTATTACCTCAGAAAGGAAACACCATATATTTT.

The V gene is TRBV20-1, the J gene TRBJ1-5; D is unresolved. Trimming pared 3 bases from V and 1 base from J, leaving 10 bases between. The length of the CDR3 is 14 residues. Germline V gene lookup returns CDR1 DFQATT and CDR2 SNEGSKA (reference sequence). The CDR3 sequence: CSASRTGSNQPQHF. In DNA, the CDR3 is TGCAGTGCTAGTAGGACGGGGAGCAATCAGCCCCAGCATTTT.

The V call is TRBV30, the J call TRBJ2-3, with 8 bases matching TRBD2. Germline V CDR1 and CDR2: GTSNPN, SVGIG (reference sequence). V was clipped by 1 base and J by 3 bases; unmatched bases: 9. The CDR3 totals 16 residues. CDR3 in amino acids: CAWSGVYTGGTDTQYF. The CDR3 DNA is TGTGCCTGGAGTGGAGTCTACACGGGGGGGACAGATACGCAGTATTTT.

In this sample, this clone turned up once. The rearrangement uses TRBV7-2 and TRBJ1-2; the D gene is possibly TRBD1 (5 bases). From germline, CDR1 is SGHTA and CDR2 FQGNSA. The CDR3 is made up of 15 amino acids. Trimming shortened V by 7 bases and J by 4 bases, and 19 bases separated the two germline ends. CDR3 protein: CASTLTPGGGYGYTF. CDR3 nucleotide sequence: TGTGCCAGCACCCTAACCCCGGGCGGGGGCTATGGCTACACCTTC.

The chain couples TRBV3-1 (or the pseudogene TRBV3-2) to TRBJ1-6, with no clear D. Germline V gene data show CDR1 as LGHDT and CDR2 as YNNKEL (reference sequence). V was pared by 3 bases and J by 0 bases, with 15 bases between. The CDR3 has 18 amino acids. CDR3 nucleotide sequence: TGTGCCAGCAGCCAGCTGCCCCCGACAAACTCCTATAATTCACCCCTCCACTTT. Its protein product is CASSQLPPTNSYNSPLHF.

The chain joins TRBV10-1 to TRBJ2-1, with 14 bases identical to TRBD2. Per the germline V gene, CDR1 is WNHNN and CDR2 is SYGVQD (reference sequence). V shed 11 bases, J shed 3 bases, and the junction held 24 bases outside the gene matches. The CDR3 is 21 amino acids. The CDR3 coding sequence is TGCGCCGGCCAATCAGGAGGACGGCGGGGACTAGCGGGGGAAAACTACAATGAGCAGTTCTTC. Its translation: CAGQSGGRRGLAGENYNEQFF.

The CDR3 spells CASSEWGTGDYEQYF. The CDR3 DNA reads TGTGCCAGCAGTGAGTGGGGGACAGGCGACTACGAGCAGTACTTC. The chain is built from TRBV2 and TRBJ2-7; 8 bases agree with TRBD1. This CDR3 has 15 amino acids. Trimming cost V 3 bases and J 3 bases; bases outside gene matches: 7. Per the germline V gene, CDR1 is SNHLY and CDR2 is FYNNEI.

The rearrangement joins TRBV18 to TRBJ1-6, with 7 bases that match TRBD1. The germline gives CDR1 KGHSH, CDR2 LQKENI. The CDR3 sequence is 16 residues long. V lost 4 bases to trimming and J lost 7 bases; unmatched junction nucleotides: 10. The CDR3 region is CASSQLGTATNSPLHF. In DNA, the CDR3 is TGTGCCAGCTCACAGCTCGGGACAGCCACCAATTCACCCCTCCACTTT.

The sample holds a few counts of this clone. CDR3 sequence (DNA): TGTGCCATCAGTGAGTCGAAGGACAGAAAGGTAACAGATACGCAGTATTTT. It codes for CAISESKDRKVTDTQYF. This chain links TRBV10-3 with TRBJ2-3; D possibly corresponds to TRBD1 (6 bases). CDR3 length: 17 residues. Trimming shortened V by 0 bases and J by 3 bases, and 16 bases separated the two germline ends. Germline V CDR1 and CDR2: ENHRY, SYGVKD.

This chain links TRBV4-2 with TRBJ2-7; 9 bases fit TRBD1. The CDR3 has 14 residues. Germline-derived CDR1 and CDR2 are LGHNA and YNFKEQ. V gave up 5 bases and J gave up 5 bases; unmatched junction bases: 7. The CDR3 sequence: CASSVGTGPDEQYF. The CDR3 nucleotides read TGTGCCAGCAGCGTCGGGACAGGGCCCGACGAGCAGTACTTC.